These 18 T cell receptor beta chains were all obtained from the same sample, sequenced in a study of shared clonotypes between healthy human individuals (TCRdb year 2020). Libraries were constructed by the immunoSEQ multiplex PCR assay. The source is immuneACCESS, and TCRdb retained only in-frame sequences with V and J called. Part of the clones is not carried over; for the studies checked, unresolved V genes explain less than half of this, and the remainder is unexplained. The sample profile shows 2 million to 2.5 million clones; approximately 95% of them were found once. The ten biggest clones cover roughly 0.13% of the sample. The specimen sequenced was naive CD4+ T cells sorted from blood. This specimen's cell subset or site label, per the study, means: CD45RA+ positively selected. These receptors were obtained from a man younger than 35 in good health.

A note on this clone: Other nucleotide sequences in the sample specify the same CDR3. The rearrangement joins TRBV5-6 to TRBJ2-5; D call uncertain. There are 11 residues in the CDR3. V was pared by 0 bases and J by 4 bases, with 1 base between. CDR1 is SGHDT, CDR2 YYEEEE, per germline. The CDR3 protein is CASSLAETQYF. The CDR3, as DNA: TGTGCCAGCAGCTTGGCAGAGACCCAGTACTTC.

J is TRBJ2-3 and V is TRBV10-1; TRBD2 is a possible D gene (5 bases). Trimming shortened V by 0 bases and J by 2 bases, and 12 bases separated the two germline ends. CDR1 is WNHNN, CDR2 SYGVQD, per germline (reference sequence). The CDR3 has 16 residues. The DNA of the CDR3 is TGCGCCAGCAGTGAGTCCAAGGGAGCGGCCACAGATACGCAGTATTTT. It codes for CASSESKGAATDTQYF.

The V gene is TRBV4-1, the J gene TRBJ1-2, with 7 bases lining up with TRBD1. CDR1 MGHRA and CDR2 YSYEKL come from the germline V gene. Trimming cost V 6 bases and J 8 bases; bases outside gene matches: 9. The CDR3 sequence is 13 residues long. The CDR3 DNA reads as TGCGCCAGCAGAAGACAGGGCGGATTAGGCTACACCTTC. Amino acids: CASRRQGGLGYTF.

The chain couples TRBV11-2 to TRBJ1-1; D unclear. Germline values: CDR1 SGHAT, CDR2 FQNNGV. This CDR3 has 13 residues. V gave up 3 bases and J gave up 6 bases, with 11 bases separating them. Written as DNA, the CDR3 is TGTGCCAGCAGCTTCGAGAACAAGGCTGAAGCTTTCTTT. Translated: CASSFENKAEAFF. Full variable domain (rest looked up from reference TRBV11-2 and TRBJ1-1): EAGVAQSPRYKIIEKRQSVAFWCNPISGHATLYWYQQILGQGPKLLIQFQNNGVVDDSQLPKDRFSAERLKGVDSTLKIQPAKLEDSAVYLCASSFENKAEAFFGQGTRLTVV.

The chain recombines TRBV15 with TRBJ2-7; TRBD2 agrees at 13 bases. From germline, CDR1 is LNHNV and CDR2 YYDKDF (reference sequence). The CDR3 contains 17 residues. Germline trimming cut 0 bases from V and 4 bases from J; bases unmatched to any gene: 6. The CDR3 reads CATSRDQGLAGKYEQYF. The CDR3 DNA reads TGTGCCACCAGCAGAGATCAGGGACTAGCGGGAAAGTACGAGCAGTACTTC.

This sequence joins TRBV7-9 and TRBJ2-1, with D perhaps TRBD2 (5 bases). CDR3 length: 12 amino acids. V shed 5 bases and J shed 14 bases, with 16 bases lying between them. Germline CDR1 SEHNR, CDR2 FQNEAQ (reference sequence). CDR3 loop: CASSPRTGKEFF. The DNA of the CDR3 is TGTGCCAGCAGCCCCCGGACGGGAAAGGAGTTCTTC.

The chain recombines TRBV5-1 with TRBJ2-1; 10 nucleotides line up with TRBD2. The CDR3 runs to 15 residues. The germline V gene has CDR1 SGHRS and CDR2 YFSETQ. Germline trimming cut 6 bases from V and 8 bases from J; bases unmatched to any gene: 11. The CDR3 sequence is CASTPSGRAFDEQFF. Here the CDR3 DNA reads TGCGCCAGCACCCCGAGCGGGAGGGCCTTCGATGAGCAGTTCTTC. The full variable domain, with the rest looked up from reference TRBV5-1 and TRBJ2-1, is KAGVTQTPRYLIKTRGQQVTLSCSPISGHRSVSWYQQTPGQGLQFLFEYFSETQRNKGNFPGRFSGRQFSNSRSEMNVSTLELGDSALYLCASTPSGRAFDEQFFGPGTRLTVL.

The V gene is TRBV5-6, the J gene TRBJ1-5; D might be TRBD1 (6 bases). CDR1 SGHDT and CDR2 YYEEEE come from the germline V gene. The ends were cut back, 3 bases at V and 4 bases at J, with 8 bases in the middle. The CDR3 is 13 amino acids. CDR3 nucleotides: TGTGCCAGCAGCTGGCAGGGGAATCAGCCCCAGCATTTT. Its protein product is CASSWQGNQPQHF.

The V and J genes are TRBV6-5 and TRBJ2-7; D is unclear. Deletions cut 5 bases from V and 5 bases from J, with 13 bases between. Looked up from germline, CDR1 is MNHEY and CDR2 is SVGAGI. The CDR3 contains 13 residues. The CDR3 DNA sequence: TGTGCCAGCAGTCTGGGGTTCTCTGACGAGCAGTACTTC. This sequence encodes CASSLGFSDEQYF.

The chain has TRBV29-1 and TRBJ1-6; tentative D call: TRBD1 (5 bases). Germline V gene sequence: CDR1 SQVTM, CDR2 ANQGSEA. The CDR3 runs to 18 residues. Trimming left V 5 bases short and J 0 bases short, with 20 bases between. CDR3 DNA: TGCAGCGTTCCTTGGGCAGGGCGCTGGAGCTCCTATAATTCACCCCTCCACTTT. Translation gives CSVPWAGRWSSYNSPLHF.

Comments on this clone: Other DNA sequences in this specimen translate into the identical CDR3. This sequence joins TRBV6-1 and TRBJ2-1; D is uncertain. Germline CDR1 is MNHNS and CDR2 is SASEGT. This CDR3 has 11 residues. The V end lost 0 bases, the J end lost 8 bases, and 2 bases lay between the germline ends. CDR3 DNA sequence: TGTGCCAGCAGTGAAGCGTATGAGCAGTTCTTC. Its protein is CASSEAYEQFF.

The chain has TRBV5-1 and TRBJ2-6; D not certain. The germline gives CDR1 SGHRS, CDR2 YFSETQ. CDR3 length: 15 amino acids. V dropped 7 bases and J dropped 3 bases, with 14 bases sitting between them. The DNA for the CDR3 is TGCGCCAGCGGCCCTATGGTAGGTGGGGCCAACGTCCTGACTTTC. This translates into CASGPMVGGANVLTF. The whole variable domain, remainder taken from reference TRBV5-1 and TRBJ2-6, is KAGVTQTPRYLIKTRGQQVTLSCSPISGHRSVSWYQQTPGQGLQFLFEYFSETQRNKGNFPGRFSGRQFSNSRSEMNVSTLELGDSALYLCASGPMVGGANVLTFGAGSRLTVL.

The chain couples TRBV5-4 to TRBJ2-1; the D gene is possibly TRBD2 (6 bases). The length of the CDR3 is 13 residues. V lost 2 bases and J lost 9, with 12 bases in between. Germline CDR1 is SGHNT and CDR2 is YYREEE (reference sequence). This CDR3 reads CASSFDQGGEQFF. As DNA, the CDR3 is TGTGCCAGCAGCTTTGATCAGGGAGGTGAGCAGTTCTTC.

The chain joins TRBV9 to TRBJ2-7, with 7 bases lining up with TRBD1. V shed 4 bases, J shed 3 bases, and the junction held 10 bases outside the gene matches. This CDR3 has 15 residues. Germline V gene sequence: CDR1 SGDLS, CDR2 YYNGEE. The CDR3 coding sequence is TGTGCCAGCAGCCCTCACCATGACAGGGACTACGAGCAGTACTTC. Protein: CASSPHHDRDYEQYF.

This chain uses TRBV29-1 with TRBJ2-1; TRBD1 matches 7 bases. V lost 5 bases and J lost 8; bases outside the gene matches: 6. CDR1 is SQVTM, CDR2 ANQGSEA, per germline. The CDR3 extends over 12 amino acids. The DNA of the CDR3 is TGCAGCGTTTCCACAGGGGTTCATGAGCAGTTCTTC. It encodes CSVSTGVHEQFF.

This chain links TRBV27 with TRBJ1-3; D uncertain. The V gene's germline CDR1 is MNHEY and CDR2 SMNVEV (reference sequence). Between the trimmed V and J ends, which lost 5 bases and 0 bases, there was a span of 11 bases. The CDR3 loop spans 15 amino acids. The CDR3 DNA is TGTGCCAGCAGTCAGCAGCCGTACTCTGGAAACACCATATATTTT. It encodes CASSQQPYSGNTIYF.

CDR3 region: CASSDPGATNSPLHF. CDR3 coding DNA: TGTGCCAGCAGCGACCCGGGGGCGACTAATTCACCCCTCCACTTT. The chain employs TRBV7-9 and TRBJ1-6; tentative D call: TRBD1 (6 bases). Trimming took off 5 bases at V and 6 bases at J, with 14 bases between the two ends. There are 15 residues in the CDR3. The germline gives CDR1 SEHNR, CDR2 FQNEAQ (reference sequence).

The chain couples TRBV4-1 to TRBJ1-1; D might be TRBD1 (6 bases). The length of the CDR3 is 15 residues. Germline-derived CDR1 and CDR2 are MGHRA and YSYEKL. The V end was cut by 0 bases, the J end by 3 bases, with 11 bases between. For the CDR3, the DNA is TGCGCCAGCAGCCAAGATTGGGGGGCTGACACTGAAGCTTTCTTT. Its protein is CASSQDWGADTEAFF.